This T cell receptor beta chain originates from a study of a mutant IDH1 vaccine in newly diagnosed glioma. Study information: Males made up 62.5% and females about 40% of treated patients, whose mean age was about 40 years.

With regard to this clone: The antigen is not known.

Trimming left V 3 bases short and J 5 bases short, with 16 bases between. This CDR3 is 15 amino acids long. The germline CDR1 and CDR2 sequences are LNHDA and SQIVND (reference sequence). Measured with immunoSEQ multiplex PCR; TCRdb has only the in-frame clones, and not every one. The sample includes about 54,000 clones, 84% of them seen just once. Time point described: week 35, safety follow-up. Each vaccine dose was 300 ug of mutant IDH1 20-mer peptide, with topical imiquimod. The chain combines TRBV19 with TRBJ2-5, with D tentatively TRBD2 (6 bases). This material consisted of PBMCs, taken from a glioma patient whose treatment included an IDH1 peptide vaccine. The source is a woman aged 18-29 years with glioma. CDR3 residues: CASSMRGGGRETQYF. CDR3 nucleotide sequence: TGTGCCAGTAGTATGAGGGGAGGCGGTCGGGAGACCCAGTACTTC. Combining the CDR3 with reference TRBV19 and TRBJ2-5 gives the whole variable domain DGGITQSPKYLFRKEGQNVTLSCEQNLNHDAMYWYRQDPGQGLRLIYYSQIVNDFQKGDIAEGYSVSREKKESFPLTVTSAQKNPTAFYLCASSMRGGGRETQYFGPGTRLLVL.